This is a list of T cell receptor beta chains from one sample in a study of blood T cell repertoires in COVID-19. Repertoires were generated with immunoSEQ multiplex PCR, while TCRdb's copy carries only in-frame clones and drops some. Of about 57,000 clones in the sample, 82% were seen once. Sequencing was performed on peripheral blood. The receptors originated from a woman aged 60-75 years with acute or convalescent COVID-19. Both conserved end residues are part of each CDR3. Each record gives: CDR3 protein, J gene, V gene.

cdr3_aa: CASSQALSTDTQYF
j_call: TRBJ2-3
v_call: TRBV3-1/TRBV3-2

cdr3_aa: CATSQAGTYEQYF
j_call: TRBJ2-7
v_call: TRBV24-1

cdr3_aa: CASSLSGGYNNEQFF
j_call: TRBJ2-1
v_call: TRBV7-3

cdr3_aa: CASSFYARVDEKLFF
j_call: TRBJ1-4
v_call: TRBV2

cdr3_aa: CASSQAQGAGDTQYF
j_call: TRBJ2-3
v_call: TRBV4-2

cdr3_aa: CAISEGTGGQPQHF
j_call: TRBJ1-5
v_call: TRBV10-3

cdr3_aa: CASSLGGAAGYGYTF
j_call: TRBJ1-2
v_call: TRBV28

cdr3_aa: CASSKDRGRNYGYTF
j_call: TRBJ1-2
v_call: TRBV7-2

cdr3_aa: CASSPSRDRGGNTIYF
j_call: TRBJ1-3
v_call: TRBV18

cdr3_aa: CASSLVGDTYGYTF
j_call: TRBJ1-2
v_call: TRBV5-5